The clone carrying this TCR beta chain was found once. Its antigen is currently unknown. Trimming took 2 bases from V and 7 from J, leaving 12 bases between them. Germline V gene sequence: CDR1 SGHVS, CDR2 FQNEAQ. This CDR3 is built from 15 residues. This sample was taken from a study of immune evolution from preneoplasia to lung adenocarcinoma. Study results and limitations: Normal lung had the highest top T cell clone frequencies.

Sequencing was performed with immunoSEQ multiplex PCR; in TCRdb, only in-frame clones are kept and a portion is missing. The sample includes 9,500 to 10,000 clones, about three quarters of them seen just once. The receptor's source is a person aged 65-85 years with lung adenocarcinoma. Some clones in this sample may be carry-over from other donors' samples. The chain carries TRBV7-8 and TRBJ1-6, with D perhaps TRBD1 (6 bases). The sample consisted of FFPE minimally invasive lung adenocarcinoma tissue. The CDR3: CASSLQTGVNSPLHF. The DNA of the CDR3 is TGTGCCAGCAGCTTACAGACAGGAGTGAATTCACCCCTCCACTTT.